Listed here is a single T cell receptor beta chain. Its antigen is not identified. The sample holds other DNA sequences that translate to the same CDR3. This record comes from a study of vaccination effects on CD4 cells after COVID-19. Study-wide background: Post-vaccine draws lagged the second dose by a median of 72 days.

Clones were read by immunoSEQ multiplex PCR, and TCRdb kept only the in-frame ones, dropping some. The sample holds 57,000 or so clones, around three quarters seen once. From germline, CDR1 is DFQATT and CDR2 SNEGSKA (reference sequence). The germline V and J ends were trimmed by 3 bases and 0 bases, with 14 bases remaining between them. CDR3 length equals 15 residues. Before any sequencing was done, the ViraFEST assay used viral peptide pools to expand antigen-specific CD4+ T cells. Upon completion of 10 to 11 days in culture, CD4+ T cells were isolated. As their vaccination, participants received two doses of either BNT162b2 or mRNA-1273. Recipients of the vaccine had no prior SARS-CoV-2 infection and negative nucleocapsid antibodies.

The chain couples TRBV20-1 to TRBJ1-2, with a possible D match to TRBD1 (5 bases). This receptor was taken from a human donor who received a COVID-19 vaccine. The source was CD4+ T cells from PBMCs cultured with HCoV-229E spike peptides, collected after COVID-19 vaccination. The CDR3, as DNA: TGCAGTGCTAGTGGGACGGGCGGTACTAACTATGGCTACACCTTC. Amino acids: CSASGTGGTNYGYTF.